This TCR beta chain was identified in a study of identical twins. Notes on the study in general: It was cross-sectional statistical analysis, not following the same donors, that the conclusions relied on. Models came in too low on out-of-frame TCR alpha sharing in monozygotic twins.

The J segment lost 5 bases and the V segment lost 0 bases, leaving 9 bases of the junction unmatched. Germline CDR1 reads SGHAT; CDR2 reads FQNNGV. The CDR3 runs to 17 residues. Regarding this clonotype: Its antigen is unknown.

The cDNA had a unique molecular identifier and a template-switch universal primer site. TCRdb reprocessed the 5' RACE reads with MiXCR, giving one entry per CDR3 protein. Among 1,800,000 or so distinct CDR3 sequences listed, about 32% were seen once. The sample comprised cord blood. The chain combines TRBV11-2 with TRBJ2-3; 9 positions match TRBD2. The receptor comes from a newborn girl in good health. CDR3 nucleotides: TGTGCCAGCAGCTTAGAACCGCGGGGGGGCCCCGGAGATACGCAGTATTTT. It codes for CASSLEPRGGPGDTQYF.